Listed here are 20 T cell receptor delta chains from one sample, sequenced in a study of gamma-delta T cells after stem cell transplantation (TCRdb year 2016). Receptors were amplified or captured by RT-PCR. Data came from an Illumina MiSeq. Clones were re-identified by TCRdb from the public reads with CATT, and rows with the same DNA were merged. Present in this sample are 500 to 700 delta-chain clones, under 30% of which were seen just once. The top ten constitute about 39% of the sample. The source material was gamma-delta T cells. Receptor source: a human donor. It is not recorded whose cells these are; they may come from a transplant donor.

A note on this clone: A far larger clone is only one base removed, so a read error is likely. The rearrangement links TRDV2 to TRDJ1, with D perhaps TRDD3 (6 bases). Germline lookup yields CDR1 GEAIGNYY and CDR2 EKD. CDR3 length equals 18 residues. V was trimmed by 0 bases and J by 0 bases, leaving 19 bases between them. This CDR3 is CACDTVSTEGGHTDKLIF. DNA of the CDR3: TGTGCCTGTGACACCGTTTCTACAGAAGGGGGACACACCGATAAACTCATCTTT.

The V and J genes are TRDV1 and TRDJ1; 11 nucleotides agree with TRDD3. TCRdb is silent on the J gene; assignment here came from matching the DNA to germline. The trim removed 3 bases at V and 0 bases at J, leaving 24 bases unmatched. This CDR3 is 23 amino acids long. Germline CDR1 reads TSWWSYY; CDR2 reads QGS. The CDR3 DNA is TGTGCTCTTGGGGATAGTTACTTGGGCGGCATACTGGGGGATAAAGAGTACACCGATAAACTCATCTTT. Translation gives CALGDSYLGGILGDKEYTDKLIF.

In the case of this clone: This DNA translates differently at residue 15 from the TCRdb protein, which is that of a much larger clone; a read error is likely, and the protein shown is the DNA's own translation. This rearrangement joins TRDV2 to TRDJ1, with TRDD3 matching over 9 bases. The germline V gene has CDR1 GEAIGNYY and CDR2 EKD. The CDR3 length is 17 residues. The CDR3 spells CACDTLGDKEYTDKPIF. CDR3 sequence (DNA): TGTGCCTGTGACACTTTGGGGGATAAAGAGTACACCGATAAACCCATCTTT.

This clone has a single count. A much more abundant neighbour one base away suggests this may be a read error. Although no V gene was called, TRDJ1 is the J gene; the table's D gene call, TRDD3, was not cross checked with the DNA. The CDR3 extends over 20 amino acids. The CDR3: CACDTVIGVPTNRNTDKLIF. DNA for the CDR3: TGTGCCTGTGACACCGTAATAGGGGTTCCTACCAACCGTAACACCGATAAACTCATCTTT.

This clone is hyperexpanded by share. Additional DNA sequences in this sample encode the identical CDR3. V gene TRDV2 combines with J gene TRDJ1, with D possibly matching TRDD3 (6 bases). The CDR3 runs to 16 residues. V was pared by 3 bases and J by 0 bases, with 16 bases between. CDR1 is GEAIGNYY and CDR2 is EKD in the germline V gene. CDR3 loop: CACDAVLGKYTDKLIF. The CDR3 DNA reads TGTGCCTGTGACGCCGTACTGGGAAAATACACCGATAAACTCATCTTT.

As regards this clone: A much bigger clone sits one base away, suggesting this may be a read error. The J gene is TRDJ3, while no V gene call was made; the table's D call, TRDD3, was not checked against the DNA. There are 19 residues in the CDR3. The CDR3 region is CACDTAGGDVSWDTRQMFF. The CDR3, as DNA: TGTGCCTGTGACACCGCGGGGGGAGACGTCTCCTGGGACACTCGACAGATGTTTTTC.

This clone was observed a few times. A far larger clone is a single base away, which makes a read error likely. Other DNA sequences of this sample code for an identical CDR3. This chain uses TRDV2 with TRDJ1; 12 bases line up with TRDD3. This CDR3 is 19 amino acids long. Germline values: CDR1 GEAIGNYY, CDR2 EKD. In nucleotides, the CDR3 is TGTGCCTGCGACACCGTAAGTACTGGGGGATACCCGTACACCGATAAACTCATCTTT. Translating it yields CACDTVSTGGYPYTDKLIF.

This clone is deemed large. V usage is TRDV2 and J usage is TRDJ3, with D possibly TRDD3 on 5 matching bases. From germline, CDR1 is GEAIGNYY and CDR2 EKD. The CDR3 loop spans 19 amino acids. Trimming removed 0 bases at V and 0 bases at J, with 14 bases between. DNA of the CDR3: TGTGCCTGTGACACCGCCGGGGGTTCCCGCTCCTGGGACACCCGACAGATGTTTTTC. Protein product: CACDTAGGSRSWDTRQMFF.

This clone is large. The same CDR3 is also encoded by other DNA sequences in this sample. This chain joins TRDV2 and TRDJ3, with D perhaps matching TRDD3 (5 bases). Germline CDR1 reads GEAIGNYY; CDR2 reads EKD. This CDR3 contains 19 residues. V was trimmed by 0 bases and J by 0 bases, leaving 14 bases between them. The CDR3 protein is CACDTGGLKRSWDTRQMFF. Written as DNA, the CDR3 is TGTGCCTGTGACACCGGGGGTCTCAAACGCTCCTGGGACACCCGACAGATGTTTTTC.

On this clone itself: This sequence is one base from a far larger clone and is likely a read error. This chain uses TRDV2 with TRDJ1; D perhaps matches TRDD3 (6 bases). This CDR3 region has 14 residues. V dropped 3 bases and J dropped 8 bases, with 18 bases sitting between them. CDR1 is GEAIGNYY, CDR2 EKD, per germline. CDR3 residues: CACDPIRGVEKLIF. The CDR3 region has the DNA TGTGCCTGTGACCCGATACGGGGGGTTGAAAAACTCATCTTT.

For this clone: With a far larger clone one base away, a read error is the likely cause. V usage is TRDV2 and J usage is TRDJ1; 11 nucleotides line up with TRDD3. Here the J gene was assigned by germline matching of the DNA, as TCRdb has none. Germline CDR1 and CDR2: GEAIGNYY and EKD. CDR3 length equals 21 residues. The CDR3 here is CSCDTVPTSGGYLAYTDKLIF. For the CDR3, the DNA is TGTTCCTGTGACACAGTTCCTACTTCTGGGGGATACCTGGCGTACACCGATAAACTCATCTTT.

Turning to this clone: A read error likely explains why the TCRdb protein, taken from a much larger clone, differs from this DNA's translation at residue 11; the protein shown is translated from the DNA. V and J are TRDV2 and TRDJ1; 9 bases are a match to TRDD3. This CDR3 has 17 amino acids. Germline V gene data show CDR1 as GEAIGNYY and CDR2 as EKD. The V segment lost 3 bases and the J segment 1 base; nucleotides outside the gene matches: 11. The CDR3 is CACDVVTGGRSTDKLIF. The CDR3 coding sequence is TGTGCCTGTGACGTGGTCACTGGGGGACGTAGCACCGATAAACTCATCTTT.

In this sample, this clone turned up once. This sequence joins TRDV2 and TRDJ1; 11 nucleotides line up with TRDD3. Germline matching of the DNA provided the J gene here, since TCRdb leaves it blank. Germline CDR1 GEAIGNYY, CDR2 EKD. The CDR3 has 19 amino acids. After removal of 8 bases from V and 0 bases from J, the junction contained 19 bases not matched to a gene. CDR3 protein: CAYDLLGDMPPPHTDKLIF. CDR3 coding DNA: TGTGCCTACGACTTACTGGGGGATATGCCCCCCCCACACACCGATAAACTCATCTTT.

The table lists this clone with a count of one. Here the CDR3 DNA reads TGTGCCTGTGACACTTTGGGGGATATGTACACCGATAAACTCATCTTT. It translates to CACDTLGDMYTDKLIF. The V and J genes are TRDV2 and TRDJ1; TRDD3 matches at 9 bases. Since TCRdb gives no J gene, matching the DNA to germline was used here to assign it. J lost 0 bases, V lost 1 base, and 5 bases had no gene match. Germline values: CDR1 GEAIGNYY, CDR2 EKD. The CDR3 is 16 amino acids.

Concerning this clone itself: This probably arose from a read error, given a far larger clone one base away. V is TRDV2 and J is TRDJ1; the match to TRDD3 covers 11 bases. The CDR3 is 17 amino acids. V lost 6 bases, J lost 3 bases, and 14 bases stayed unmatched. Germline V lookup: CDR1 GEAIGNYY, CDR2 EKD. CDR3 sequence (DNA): TGTGCCTGTTACTCAGTACTGGGGGATATGTACGCCGATAAACTCATCTTT. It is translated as CACYSVLGDMYADKLIF.

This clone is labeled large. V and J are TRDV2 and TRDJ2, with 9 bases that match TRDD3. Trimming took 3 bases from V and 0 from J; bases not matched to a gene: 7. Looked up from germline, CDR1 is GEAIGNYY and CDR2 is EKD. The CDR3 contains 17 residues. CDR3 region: CACDSLGDKALTAQLFF. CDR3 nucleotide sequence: TGTGCCTGTGACTCCTTGGGGGATAAGGCTTTGACAGCACAACTCTTCTTT.

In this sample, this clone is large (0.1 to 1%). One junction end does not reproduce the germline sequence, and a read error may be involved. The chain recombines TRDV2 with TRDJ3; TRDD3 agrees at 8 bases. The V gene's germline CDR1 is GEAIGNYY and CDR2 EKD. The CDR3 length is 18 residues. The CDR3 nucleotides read TGTGCCTGTGACACGGCTGGGGGAAGCTCCTGGGACACCCGACGGATGTTTTTC. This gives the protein CACDTAGGSSWDTRRMFF.

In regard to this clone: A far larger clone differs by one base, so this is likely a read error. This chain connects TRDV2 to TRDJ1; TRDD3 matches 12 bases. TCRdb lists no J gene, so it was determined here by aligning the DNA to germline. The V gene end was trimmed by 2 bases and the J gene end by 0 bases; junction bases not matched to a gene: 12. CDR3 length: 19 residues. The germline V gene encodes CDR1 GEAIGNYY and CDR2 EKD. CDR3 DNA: TGTGCCTGTGACAACGTAAGTACTGGGGGATACCCGTACACCGATAAACTCATCTTT. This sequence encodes CACDNVSTGGYPYTDKLIF.

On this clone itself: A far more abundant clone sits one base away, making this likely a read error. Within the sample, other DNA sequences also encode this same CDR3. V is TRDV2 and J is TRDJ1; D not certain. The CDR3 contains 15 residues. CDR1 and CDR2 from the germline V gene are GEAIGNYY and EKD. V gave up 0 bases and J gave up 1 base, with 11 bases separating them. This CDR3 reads CACDTVTAATDKLIF. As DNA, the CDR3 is TGTGCCTGTGACACCGTGACAGCGGCCACCGATAAACTCATCTTT.

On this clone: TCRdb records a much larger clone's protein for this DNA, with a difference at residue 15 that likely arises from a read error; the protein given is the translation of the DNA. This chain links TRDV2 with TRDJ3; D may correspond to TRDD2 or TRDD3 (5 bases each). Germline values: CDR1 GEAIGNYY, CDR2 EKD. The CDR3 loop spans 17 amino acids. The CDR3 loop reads CACDAPSVSWDTRQLFF. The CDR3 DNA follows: TGTGCCTGTGACGCCCCCTCAGTTTCCTGGGACACCCGACAGCTGTTTTTC.